What follows is one T cell receptor (beta chain) and its context. As handled by the study authors: Estimation of nucleated cell counts relied on the amplification of reference gene primers. TCRdb's table, derived via immunoSEQ multiplex PCR, lists solely in-frame clones and lacks some. V, J and clone size were drawn from that table, and D and trimming were deduced from the DNA. The sample records approximately 260,000 clones, 75% to 90% being singletons. The data stem from a study of blood T cell repertoires in COVID-19. Across the study: Italy, Spain and the United States were the sources of the convalescent and acute COVID-19 samples. PBMCs, B-cell-depleted T cells, or T cells were the source of the cDNA or gDNA that made up the material.

V lost 7 bases, J lost 2 bases, and 11 bases lay in between. Germline lookup yields CDR1 MNHEY and CDR2 SVGAGI. The CDR3 length is 13 residues. Specimen: peripheral blood. The receptor's source is a human donor in a cohort sampled during active COVID-19. The chain has TRBV6-5 and TRBJ1-2, with unresolved D. CDR3 protein: CASKTTRNYGYTF. The CDR3 nucleotides read TGTGCCAGCAAAACGACAAGGAACTATGGCTACACCTTC.